Here is one T cell receptor (beta chain) with its context. The antigen remains undetermined. J lost 2 bases, V lost 1 base, and 8 bases had no gene match. Germline V gene lookup returns CDR1 SEHNR and CDR2 FQNEAQ (reference sequence). This CDR3 comprises 17 residues. PCR involved 60 Vbeta and 13 Jbeta primers. Sequencing used immunoSEQ multiplex PCR; TCRdb keeps in-frame clones, though not all of them. This table has about 190,000 clones, around 88% appearing once. This record belongs to a study of cytomegalovirus exposure and HLA in healthy donors. General study points: A later analysis found TCR association rates differed by HLA locus, highest for DRB1 and lowest for HLA-C. Apparent HLA restriction characterized most CMV-associated TCR beta chains in a later analysis. Per a later analysis, HLA-associated TCR beta chains showed more clonal expansion than other, equally common TCR beta chains. Most TCR sequences proved rare, with some public TCRs found in many donors.

The material sequenced was PBMCs. The chain uses TRBV7-9 and TRBJ2-3; 8 bases agree with TRBD2. The origin of this receptor is a man in his forties in good health and CMV-seropositive. The CDR3 DNA is TGTGCCAGCAGCTTAGACTTAGCGGGAAGATACACAGATACGCAGTATTTT. It codes for CASSLDLAGRYTDTQYF.